The 21 T cell receptor beta chains reported below all come from one sample, sequenced in a study of cytomegalovirus exposure and HLA in healthy donors (dated by TCRdb to about 2017). The library was generated by the immunoSEQ multiplex PCR assay. For the multiplex PCR, a mixture combining 60 forward primers for TCR Vbeta segments and 13 reverse primers for TCR Jbeta segments was used. Imported from immuneACCESS, the table was reduced by TCRdb to in-frame sequences with V and J called. These copies leave out some clones; in studies compared against another copy, an unresolved V gene accounts for under half, and the cause of the remainder is not known. Present in this sample are some 150,000 clones, around four fifths of which were seen just once. The leading ten clones occupy around 1.3% of the sample. The specimen sequenced was PBMCs. The receptor set was obtained from a woman aged 50 to 65 in good health and CMV-seronegative.

V gene TRBV7-3 combines with J gene TRBJ2-1, with TRBD1 identical over 7 bases. Trimming removed 5 bases from V and 13 bases from J; junction bases left unmatched: 11. CDR3 length: 13 amino acids. Germline CDR1 SGHTA, CDR2 FQGTGA. CDR3 nucleotides: TGTGCCAGCAGCCAGACGTCGGGACAGACCCAGTTCTTC. Its translation is CASSQTSGQTQFF.

The chain uses TRBV19 and TRBJ1-1, with a possible D match to TRBD1 (6 bases). Germline-derived CDR1 and CDR2 are LNHDA and SQIVND (reference sequence). Trimming took off 10 bases at V and 3 bases at J, with 15 bases between the two ends. This CDR3 is 13 amino acids long. The CDR3 protein is CATDRPPYTEAFF. Written as DNA, the CDR3 is TGTGCCACCGACAGGCCCCCCTACACTGAAGCTTTCTTT.

The chain links TRBV7-2 to TRBJ1-1; no clear D gene. The CDR3 loop spans 14 amino acids. V gave up 8 bases and J gave up 3 bases, with 16 bases separating them. The germline gives CDR1 SGHTA, CDR2 FQGNSA. The CDR3 DNA follows: TGTGCCAGCGGCCCGCACCTTCGGGACACTGAAGCTTTCTTT. It yields the protein CASGPHLRDTEAFF.

This clone was recorded a few times. The J gene is TRBJ2-5, the V gene TRBV30; TRBD1 aligns across 8 bases. CDR1 GTSNPN and CDR2 SVGIG come from the germline V gene (reference sequence). With V trimmed by 0 bases and J by 2 bases, 2 bases remained unmatched. The CDR3 length is 14 residues. CDR3 sequence reads: CAWSVGTGQETQYF. The CDR3 DNA sequence: TGTGCCTGGAGTGTGGGGACAGGACAAGAGACCCAGTACTTC.

On this clone itself: Since the CDR3 does not end with the conserved phenylalanine or tryptophan, this likely comes from a read error. This rearrangement joins TRBV7-8 to TRBJ2-7; perhaps TRBD2 as D (6 bases). The germline V gene has CDR1 SGHVS and CDR2 FQNEAQ. V was shortened by 1 base and J by 5 bases, with 18 bases between the two germline ends. The CDR3 sequence is 16 residues long. The CDR3 is CASSLEGFGSSHEQYL. The CDR3 nucleotides are TGTGCCAGCAGCTTAGAAGGGTTCGGGAGTTCACACGAGCAGTACCTC.

This clone turned up a few times. The chain uses TRBV7-2 and TRBJ2-7; D perhaps matches TRBD2 (7 bases). The V gene's germline CDR1 is SGHTA and CDR2 FQGNSA. The CDR3 is 13 amino acids. Deletions cut 3 bases from V and 5 bases from J, with 11 bases between. CDR3 DNA: TGTGCCAGCAGCTTTTGGGGGGGCCACGAGCAGTACTTC. This gives the protein CASSFWGGHEQYF.

This chain links TRBV14 with TRBJ1-2; TRBD1 is a possible D gene (5 bases). The CDR3 extends over 14 amino acids. CDR1 is SGHDN and CDR2 is FVKESK in the germline V gene. V was cut by 1 base and J by 5 bases, with 11 bases left in between. Here the CDR3 reads CASSQVTGPYGYTF. CDR3 coding DNA: TGTGCCAGCAGCCAAGTTACAGGACCTTATGGCTACACCTTC.

The V and J genes are TRBV7-2 and TRBJ2-1; D is perhaps TRBD2 (6 bases). The CDR3 runs 19 residues. CDR1 and CDR2 from the germline V gene are SGHTA and FQGNSA. V was pared by 4 bases and J by 1 base, with 23 bases between. CDR3 DNA sequence: TGTGCCAGCAGCTACTACCGCCCAATAGCGGAACTATCCTACAATGAGCAGTTCTTC. Its translation is CASSYYRPIAELSYNEQFF.

This clone occurred once. This chain joins TRBV15 and TRBJ1-4; possible D gene TRBD1, 6 bases. The CDR3 runs 15 residues. Trimming cost V 5 bases and J 5 bases, with 15 bases left between them. Germline V gene lookup returns CDR1 LNHNV and CDR2 YYDKDF (reference sequence). In nucleotides, the CDR3 is TGTGCCACCAGCCTCCGTCAGGGGTGGAATGAAAAACTGTTTTTT. Translation gives CATSLRQGWNEKLFF.

CDR3 DNA sequence: TGTGCCAGCATCCGGCGGAGGGAATCTGGTACCGGGGAGCTGTTTTTT. Residues: CASIRRRESGTGELFF. The gene calls are TRBV7-2 and TRBJ2-2; a weak D match, TRBD2 (6 bases). In germline, CDR1 is SGHTA, CDR2 FQGNSA. This CDR3 is built from 16 residues. V lost 7 bases to trimming and J lost 5 bases, with 20 bases between them.

The genes are TRBV7-2 and TRBJ1-1; D gene ambiguous. Germline values: CDR1 SGHTA, CDR2 FQGNSA. V shed 5 bases and J shed 0 bases, with 10 bases lying between them. The CDR3 is 14 residues long. The chain's CDR3 is CASSPVRMNTEAFF. CDR3 DNA sequence: TGTGCCAGCAGCCCAGTGAGGATGAACACTGAAGCTTTCTTT.

The chain links TRBV28 to TRBJ1-2, with D hard to call. This CDR3 has 11 residues. The germline V gene encodes CDR1 MDHEN and CDR2 SYDVKM. The germline V and J ends were trimmed by 6 bases and 5 bases, with 7 bases remaining between them. DNA of the CDR3: TGTGCCAGCAGGGGAGGTTATGGCTACACCTTC. Its protein is CASRGGYGYTF.

The chain couples TRBV6-6 to TRBJ2-2; D is possibly TRBD1 (6 bases). Trimming took 6 bases from V and 0 from J, leaving 14 bases between them. This CDR3 spans 16 amino acids. Germline-derived CDR1 and CDR2 are MNHNY and SVGAGI (reference sequence). The CDR3 loop reads CASRTRQAANTGELFF. In DNA form, the CDR3 reads TGTGCCAGCAGAACCAGACAGGCCGCGAACACCGGGGAGCTGTTTTTT.

This clone appeared a single time. The CDR3 reads CASSLVLAGGRRDDEQFF. The CDR3 nucleotides are TGTGCCAGCAGCTTGGTTCTAGCGGGGGGGCGGAGGGACGATGAGCAGTTCTTC. The chain uses TRBV5-6 and TRBJ2-1, with 12 positions matching TRBD2. This CDR3 is built from 18 residues. The V and J ends lost 0 bases and 8 bases, in that order; junction bases with no gene match: 12. The germline V gene has CDR1 SGHDT and CDR2 YYEEEE.

V gene TRBV18 combines with J gene TRBJ2-7, with TRBD2 as a possible D gene (6 bases). The V end lost 0 bases, the J end lost 6 bases, and 21 bases lay between the germline ends. The CDR3 has 17 residues. CDR1 KGHSH and CDR2 LQKENI come from the germline V gene. The DNA for the CDR3 is TGTGCCAGCTCACCACCGTCCTGGCGGGGATCGACTCTCGAGCAGTACTTC. Its protein product is CASSPPSWRGSTLEQYF.

The chain joins TRBV9 to TRBJ1-2, with D unclear. The CDR3 is 13 amino acids. Germline CDR1 reads SGDLS; CDR2 reads YYNGEE. V lost 3 bases and J lost 6, with 12 bases in between. The CDR3 nucleotides are TGTGCCAGCAGCGACGGAGGGAGGGATGGCTACACCTTC. Protein: CASSDGGRDGYTF.

This clone was observed many times. The CDR3 DNA is TGTGCCAGCAGTCCTAGACAGGGAGCGACTAATGAAAAACTGTTTTTT. Its protein product is CASSPRQGATNEKLFF. This sequence joins TRBV27 and TRBJ1-4; 7 bases are a match to TRBD1. Germline values: CDR1 MNHEY, CDR2 SMNVEV (reference sequence). This CDR3 is 16 amino acids long. Unmatched junction bases numbered 8, after V lost 5 bases and J lost 2 bases. The full variable domain, its missing parts supplied by reference TRBV27 and TRBJ1-4, is EAQVTQNPRYLITVTGKKLTVTCSQNMNHEYMSWYRQDPGLGLRQIYYSMNVEVTDKGDVPEGYKVSRKEKRNFPLILESPSPNQTSLYFCASSPRQGATNEKLFFGSGTQLSVL.

The gene calls are TRBV5-1 and TRBJ2-1; 10 bases are a match to TRBD2. CDR1 SGHRS and CDR2 YFSETQ come from the germline V gene. Trimming removed 7 bases from V and 4 bases from J; junction bases left unmatched: 8. There are 15 residues in the CDR3. CDR3 sequence reads: CASGPLAGGYNEQFF. CDR3 bases: TGCGCCAGCGGACCATTAGCGGGAGGTTACAATGAGCAGTTCTTC. The full variable domain, with the rest looked up from reference TRBV5-1 and TRBJ2-1, is KAGVTQTPRYLIKTRGQQVTLSCSPISGHRSVSWYQQTPGQGLQFLFEYFSETQRNKGNFPGRFSGRQFSNSRSEMNVSTLELGDSALYLCASGPLAGGYNEQFFGPGTRLTVL.

V gene TRBV11-2 combines with J gene TRBJ2-6; TRBD1 might be the D (5 bases). Germline V gene sequence: CDR1 SGHAT, CDR2 FQNNGV. Trimming took off 5 bases at V and 0 bases at J, with 17 bases between the two ends. The length of the CDR3 is 18 residues. This CDR3 is CASSHVRVSISGANVLTF. The CDR3 DNA is TGTGCCAGCAGCCATGTCAGGGTCTCCATCTCTGGGGCCAACGTCCTGACTTTC.

The chain combines TRBV7-3 with TRBJ2-1; possibly TRBD2 for D (5 bases). The CDR3 loop spans 14 amino acids. Germline V gene lookup returns CDR1 SGHTA and CDR2 FQGTGA. Trimming removed 5 bases from V and 6 bases from J, with 14 bases in between. CDR3 nucleotide sequence: TGTGCCAGCAGCCCCCAGAGGGAGACCAATGAGCAGTTCTTC. It encodes CASSPQRETNEQFF. The entire variable domain, with the rest obtained from reference TRBV7-3 and TRBJ2-1, is as follows: GAGVSQTPSNKVTEKGKYVELRCDPISGHTALYWYRQSLGQGPEFLIYFQGTGAADDSGLPNDRFFAVRPEGSVSTLKIQRTERGDSAVYLCASSPQRETNEQFFGPGTRLTVL.

This clone turned up a few times. The V gene is TRBV2, the J gene TRBJ1-2; 8 bases match TRBD1. Germline assignment: CDR1 SNHLY and CDR2 FYNNEI. V lost 8 bases, J lost 3 bases, and 8 bases stayed unmatched. The CDR3 runs to 14 residues. The CDR3 DNA sequence: TGTGCCAGCTCTCGACAGGGGACGCACTATGGCTACACCTTC. Translated: CASSRQGTHYGYTF.